The entry that follows covers one TCR beta chain sequence. No cognate antigen has been identified for it. No much larger clone exists at a distance of one base, and base qualities are not known. A patient counted as having stable Graves' hyperthyroidism if no progression to ophthalmopathy occurred over 18 months of follow-up. Hyperthyroidism patients were newly diagnosed, had a disease duration of under 2 months, and were aged 18 to 65 years. Any patient with an uncontrolled infection, another autoimmune disease, pregnancy or lactation was excluded. Clinical symptoms, serum thyroxine and TRAb, thyroid ultrasound, and orbital computed tomography formed the basis for the diagnoses. Ficoll-Paque density gradient centrifugation was used to isolate PBMCs from about 9 ml of fresh peripheral blood. Total RNA was extracted with Trizol reagent, and quality was checked on an Agilent 2100 Bioanalyzer. Based on the germline V gene (reference sequence), the CDR1 and CDR2 sequences are SGHKS and YYEKEE. Its CDR3 holds 14 amino acids, cysteine through phenylalanine. The retained sequence is limited to the CDR3, 42 bases, with the frame set at the first base. From V the trimming removes 2 bases and from J it removes 10 bases, while the gene matches leave 9 bases of the junction unaccounted for.

This entry is derived from a study of T cells in Graves' hyperthyroidism and ophthalmopathy (dated by TCRdb to between 2018 and 2021). As for the study more broadly: Peripheral blood samples were taken at the time of initial diagnosis, prior to any treatment. To identify distinguishing TCR V-J signatures, a discovery cohort of around 100 patients was used, comprising 43 with Graves' ophthalmopathy and some 57 with stable Graves' hyperthyroidism. Prospective prediction of ophthalmopathy was tested in an independent validation cohort consisting of under 20 hyperthyroidism patients and around 16 patients who later progressed to ophthalmopathy. For training and testing, the approximately 92 patients in the discovery cohort were randomly divided in a 7:3 ratio. In about 6 Graves' hyperthyroidism patients, the study also compared T-cell repertoires from thyroid tissue with T-cell repertoires from blood. After blood sampling, hyperthyroidism patients were treated with methimazole at a starting dose of 30 mg daily, and ophthalmopathy patients were treated with high-dose intravenous methylprednisolone. According to the paper, TCR Vbeta CDR3 sequencing was carried out on over 130 peripheral blood samples, which came from 40 to 45 ophthalmopathy, around 74 hyperthyroidism and about 17 progressor patients.

On the study overall, not on this receptor specifically: Ophthalmopathy was separated from stable hyperthyroidism by a 13 V-J signature model, with about 86% sensitivity and 81% to 83% specificity obtained in cross-validation and 80%/75% obtained in testing. Blood samples also contained most of the expanded thyroid clonotypes (frequency above 0.001), which suggests that blood repertoires may reflect thyroid immune responses. No statistical method was used to fix the sample size in advance, and group allocation was not hidden from the investigators. In validation, the model predicted progression to ophthalmopathy a median of about 5.9 months before onset, with about 71% sensitivity and about 72% specificity.

The TCR beta CDR3 regions were amplified from the RNA transcripts. The TCR CDR3 was subjected to a first round of RT-PCR using the HTBI primer set and the Qiagen OneStep RT-PCR kit. Libraries were constructed in a second round of multiplex PCR, after which size selection and purification were performed. Libraries were sequenced paired-end with 100 bp reads on an Illumina HiSeq2000. For the original study's pipeline: SOAPnuke was used to process the raw data, with reads discarded if the reads contained adapters or uncalled bases, had a mean Phred below 15, or lacked an exact constant-primer or identifier match. High-quality paired reads were merged using COPE v1.2.5, and each unique nucleotide sequence was defined as a clonotype. Clonotypes were aligned to IMGT TRBV, TRBD and TRBJ reference segments using MiTCR v1.1. The analysis was restricted to V-J combinations with a frequency above 0.0001, which together covered approximately 99% of the repertoires. A TCS score was defined as the ratio between F50 (clonal expansion) and ExV (chaos), using BLOSUM62-based TCRdist between CDR3 peptides within each V-J. Welch's t-statistics and random forest reduced 450 to 600 V-J features to about 12, which were used in a naive Bayes classifier (R e1071). The public sequencing data were trimmed at Q25 with fastp and processed into clonotypes with MiXCR by TCRdb, which kept only in-frame beta chains. When rows share a CDR3 protein, they turn into one entry using the most common DNA and genes. The V and J calls follow TCRdb's processing rather than the paper's. Within this sample are about 420,000 distinct CDR3 sequences, with roughly 15% of them counted one time only. The ten largest account for 5.3% of the sample.

This TCR was sampled from a woman between 18 and 29 years old with Graves' hyperthyroidism. The rearranged chain carries TRBV5-5 and TRBJ2-1; 7 middle bases align to TRBD2. The sequencing input was blood. The bases read TGTGCCAGCAGCTTCGGGCTAGCGGCGTACGAGCAGTTCTTC. This codes for CASSFGLAAYEQFF.